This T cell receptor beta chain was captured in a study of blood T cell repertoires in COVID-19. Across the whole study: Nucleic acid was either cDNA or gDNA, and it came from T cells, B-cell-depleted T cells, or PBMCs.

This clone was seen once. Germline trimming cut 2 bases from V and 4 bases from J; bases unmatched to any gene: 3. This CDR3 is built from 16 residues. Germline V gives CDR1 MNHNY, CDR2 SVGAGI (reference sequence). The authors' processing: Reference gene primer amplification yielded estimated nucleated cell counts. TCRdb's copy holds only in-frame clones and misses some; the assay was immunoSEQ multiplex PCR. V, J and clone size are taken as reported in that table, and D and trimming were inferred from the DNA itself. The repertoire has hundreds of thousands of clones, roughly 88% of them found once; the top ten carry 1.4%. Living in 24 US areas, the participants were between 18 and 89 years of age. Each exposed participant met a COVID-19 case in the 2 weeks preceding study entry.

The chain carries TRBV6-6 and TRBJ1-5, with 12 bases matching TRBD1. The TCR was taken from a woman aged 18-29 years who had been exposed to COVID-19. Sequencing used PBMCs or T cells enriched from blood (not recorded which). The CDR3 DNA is TGTGCCAGCAGTTACGGGACAGGGGGCCAGAATCAGCCCCAGCATTTT. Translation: CASSYGTGGQNQPQHF.